A single sample gave rise to the 6 T cell receptor beta chains below, sequenced in a study of cytomegalovirus exposure and HLA in healthy donors. Vbeta (60) and Jbeta (13) primers were used in the PCR. Sequencing used immunoSEQ multiplex PCR; TCRdb keeps in-frame clones, though not all of them. The data show 150,000 or so clones, more than 60% seen once. The sequencing input was PBMCs. The receptors come from a woman younger than 45 in good health and CMV-seronegative.

This clone occurred once. V gene TRBV10-3 combines with J gene TRBJ2-1; the match to TRBD2 covers 12 bases. The germline CDR1 and CDR2 sequences are ENHRY and SYGVKD. J was trimmed by 8 bases and V by 0 bases; bases with no gene match: 8. The length of the CDR3 is 17 residues. This CDR3 reads CAISESPSLAGGYEQFF. The CDR3 nucleotides read TGTGCCATCAGTGAGTCGCCCTCACTAGCGGGGGGCTATGAGCAGTTCTTC.

The V call is TRBV18, the J call TRBJ1-5, with no clear D. The germline gives CDR1 KGHSH, CDR2 LQKENI. The CDR3 consists of 13 residues. The ends were cut back, 6 bases at V and 1 base at J, with 7 bases in the middle. DNA for the CDR3: TGTGCCAGCTCGGAGGGCAGCAATCAGCCCCAGCATTTT. It specifies CASSEGSNQPQHF.

The chain combines TRBV10-3 with TRBJ1-3; tentative D call: TRBD1 (5 bases). Looked up from germline, CDR1 is ENHRY and CDR2 is SYGVKD. The CDR3 has 14 amino acids. The ends were cut back, 11 bases at V and 2 bases at J, with 16 bases in the middle. The DNA of the CDR3 is TGTGCCGCCGACGGAGGGGAGGCTGGAAACACCATATATTTT. This encodes CAADGGEAGNTIYF.

V gene TRBV5-1 combines with J gene TRBJ2-7; D perhaps matches TRBD1 (6 bases). CDR1 SGHRS and CDR2 YFSETQ come from the germline V gene. V was trimmed by 0 bases and J by 1 base, leaving 11 bases between them. The CDR3 runs 15 residues. The CDR3 sequence: CASSLGPGESYEQYF. CDR3 nucleotides: TGCGCCAGCAGCTTGGGGCCAGGGGAATCCTACGAGCAGTACTTC. Using reference TRBV5-1 and TRBJ2-7 for the parts outside the CDR3, the full variable domain is KAGVTQTPRYLIKTRGQQVTLSCSPISGHRSVSWYQQTPGQGLQFLFEYFSETQRNKGNFPGRFSGRQFSNSRSEMNVSTLELGDSALYLCASSLGPGESYEQYFGPGTRLTVT.

The rearrangement joins TRBV28 to TRBJ1-1; a possible D gene is TRBD1 (5 bases). The CDR3 is made up of 16 amino acids. V gave up 2 bases and J gave up 0 bases, with 13 bases separating them. The germline gives CDR1 MDHEN, CDR2 SYDVKM. The CDR3: CASSLPSTVMNTEAFF. CDR3 DNA: TGTGCCAGCAGTTTACCCTCGACAGTTATGAACACTGAAGCTTTCTTT.

The V call is TRBV11-2, the J call TRBJ1-4; D remains unclear. V lost 3 bases and J 7 bases, leaving 12 bases between the germline ends. This CDR3 spans 14 amino acids. Germline assignment: CDR1 SGHAT and CDR2 FQNNGV. CDR3 DNA sequence: TGTGCCAGCAGCTTGCGGCCCGCGGGTGAAAAACTGTTTTTT. Its protein product is CASSLRPAGEKLFF.